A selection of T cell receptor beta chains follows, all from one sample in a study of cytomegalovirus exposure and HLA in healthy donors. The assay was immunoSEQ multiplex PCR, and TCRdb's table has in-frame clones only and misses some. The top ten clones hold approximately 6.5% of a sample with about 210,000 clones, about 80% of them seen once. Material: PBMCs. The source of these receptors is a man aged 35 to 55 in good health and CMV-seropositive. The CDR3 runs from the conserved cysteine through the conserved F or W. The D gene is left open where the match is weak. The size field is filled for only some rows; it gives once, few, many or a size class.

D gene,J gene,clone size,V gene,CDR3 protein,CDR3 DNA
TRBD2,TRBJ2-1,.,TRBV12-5,CASGLVLAGVQSYNEQFF,TGTGCTAGTGGTTTGGTACTAGCGGGAGTCCAGTCCTACAATGAGCAGTTCTTC
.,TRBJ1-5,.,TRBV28,CASSGAFSNQPQHF,TGTGCCAGCAGTGGGGCATTCAGCAATCAGCCCCAGCATTTT
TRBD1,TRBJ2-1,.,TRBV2,CASSRGPGEQFF,TGTGCCAGCTCCAGGGGGCCGGGAGAGCAGTTCTTC
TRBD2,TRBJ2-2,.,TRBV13,CASSHGLAGSTGELFF,TGTGCCAGCAGCCATGGACTAGCGGGAAGCACCGGGGAGCTGTTTTTT
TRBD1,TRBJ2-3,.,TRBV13,CASSAGQGRDTQYF,TGTGCCAGCAGCGCGGGACAGGGGAGAGATACGCAGTATTTT
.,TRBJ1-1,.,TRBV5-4,CASSLQRTDTEAFF,TGTGCCAGCAGCTTGCAACGAACGGACACTGAAGCTTTCTTT
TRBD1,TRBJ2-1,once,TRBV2,CASSVDRDYNEQFF,TGTGCCAGCAGTGTGGACAGGGACTACAATGAGCAGTTCTTC
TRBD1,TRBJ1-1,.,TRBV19,CASTSLGDRGTEAFF,TGTGCCAGTACATCACTAGGGGACAGGGGCACTGAAGCTTTCTTT
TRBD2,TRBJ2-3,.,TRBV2,CASSELAGRTDTQYF,TGTGCCAGCAGTGAACTAGCGGGACGTACAGATACGCAGTATTTT
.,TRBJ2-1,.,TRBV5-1,CASSLVSESYNEQFF,TGCGCCAGCAGCTTGGTTAGCGAGTCTTACAATGAGCAGTTCTTC
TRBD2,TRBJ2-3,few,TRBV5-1,CASSPGLLATSTDTQYF,TGCGCCAGCAGCCCCGGCCTACTAGCGACTAGCACAGATACGCAGTATTTT
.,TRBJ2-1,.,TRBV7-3,CASSLRETGHNEQFF,TGTGCCAGCAGCTTAAGGGAGACAGGTCACAATGAGCAGTTCTTC
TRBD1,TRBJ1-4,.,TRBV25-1,CASSEWGQGNEKLFF,TGTGCCAGCAGTGAATGGGGACAGGGGAATGAAAAACTGTTTTTT
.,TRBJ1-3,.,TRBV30,CAWAGGSGNTIYF,TGTGCCTGGGCGGGGGGCTCTGGAAACACCATATATTTT
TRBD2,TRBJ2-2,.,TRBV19,CASSIYSGRGAGELFF,TGTGCCAGTAGTATCTATAGCGGGAGGGGGGCCGGGGAGCTGTTTTTT
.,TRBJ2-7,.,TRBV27,CASSLGGRSYEQYF,TGTGCCAGCAGTTTAGGAGGGAGATCCTACGAGCAGTACTTC
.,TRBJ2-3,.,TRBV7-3,CASSLSGGRPPDTQYF,TGTGCCAGCAGCTTATCTGGAGGGAGACCCCCAGATACGCAGTATTTT
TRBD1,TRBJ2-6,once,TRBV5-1,CASSLVGQGAQGANVLTF,TGCGCCAGCAGCTTGGTTGGGCAGGGGGCGCAAGGGGCCAACGTCCTGACTTTC
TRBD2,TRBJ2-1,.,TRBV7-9,CASSSTSANYNEQFF,TGTGCCAGCAGCTCGACTAGCGCAAACTACAATGAGCAGTTCTTC
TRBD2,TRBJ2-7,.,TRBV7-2,CASSRTPGTRMGEQYF,TGTGCCAGCAGCCGCACTCCCGGGACTAGGATGGGCGAGCAGTACTTC
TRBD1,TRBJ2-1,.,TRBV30,CAWEKAGTGDNEQFF,TGTGCCTGGGAGAAGGCCGGGACAGGGGACAATGAGCAGTTCTTC
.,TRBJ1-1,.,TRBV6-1,CASSSREGNTEAFF,TGTGCCAGCAGTTCCAGGGAGGGGAACACTGAAGCTTTCTTT
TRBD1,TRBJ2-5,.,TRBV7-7,CASSLVEGQGCETQYF,TGTGCCAGCAGCTTAGTAGAGGGACAGGGGTGCGAGACCCAGTACTTC
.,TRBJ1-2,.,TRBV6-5,CASSPGNSYGYTF,TGTGCCAGCAGCCCCGGGAACAGCTATGGCTACACCTTC
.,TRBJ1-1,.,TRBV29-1,CSVVKSSREAFF,TGCAGCGTTGTTAAATCATCCAGAGAAGCTTTCTTT
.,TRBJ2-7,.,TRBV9,CASSVGARPSYEQYF,TGTGCCAGCAGCGTAGGCGCCAGGCCCTCCTACGAGCAGTACTTC
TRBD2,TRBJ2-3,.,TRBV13,CASSDRGTSGPTSTDTQYF,TGTGCCAGCAGCGACCGCGGGACTAGCGGACCAACTAGCACAGATACGCAGTATTTT
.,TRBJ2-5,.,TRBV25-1,CASTQGNFGTQYF,TGTGCCAGCACTCAGGGTAATTTTGGGACCCAGTACTTC
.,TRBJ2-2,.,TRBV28,CASRGGQTNTGELFF,TGTGCCAGCAGGGGGGGACAGACGAACACCGGGGAGCTGTTTTTT
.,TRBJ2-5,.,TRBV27,CASSLGIGGETQYF,TGTGCCAGCAGTTTAGGCATTGGGGGGGAGACCCAGTACTTC
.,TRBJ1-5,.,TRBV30,CAWSGGVNNQPQHF,TGTGCCTGGAGTGGGGGGGTAAATAATCAGCCCCAGCATTTT
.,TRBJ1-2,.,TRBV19,CASSSGPGNYYGYTF,TGTGCCAGTAGTTCCGGTCCAGGGAATTACTATGGCTACACCTTC
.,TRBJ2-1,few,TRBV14,CASSRTGTHYNEQFF,TGTGCCAGCAGCCGGACCGGGACTCACTACAATGAGCAGTTCTTC
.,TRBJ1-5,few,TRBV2,CASSEGAEPQHF,TGTGCCAGCAGTGAAGGAGCGGAGCCCCAGCATTTT
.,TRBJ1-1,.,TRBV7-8,CASSLYSRNTEAFF,TGTGCCAGCAGCTTATATTCCAGGAACACTGAAGCTTTCTTT
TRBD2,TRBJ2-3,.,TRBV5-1,CASSSSGRGDTQYF,TGCGCCAGCAGCTCTTCAGGGAGGGGAGATACGCAGTATTTT
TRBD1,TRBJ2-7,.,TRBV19,CASSMAGQGTYEQYF,TGTGCCAGTAGTATGGCGGGACAGGGCACCTACGAGCAGTACTTC
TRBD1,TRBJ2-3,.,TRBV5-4,CASSLQGLVAGDTQYF,TGTGCCAGCAGCTTACAGGGGCTGGTCGCCGGGGATACGCAGTATTTT
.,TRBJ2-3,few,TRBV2,CASSPRGGSTDTQYF,TGTGCCAGCAGTCCAAGGGGGGGCAGCACAGATACGCAGTATTTT
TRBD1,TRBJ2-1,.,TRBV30,CAWAGTGSGEQFF,TGTGCCTGGGCCGGGACAGGGTCGGGTGAGCAGTTCTTC
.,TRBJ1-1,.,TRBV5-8,CASRLRIRDTEAFF,TGTGCCAGCAGGCTGAGAATACGGGACACTGAAGCTTTCTTT
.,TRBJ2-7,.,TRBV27,CASSLGGMSYYEQYF,TGTGCCAGCAGTTTGGGGGGAATGAGTTACTACGAGCAGTACTTC
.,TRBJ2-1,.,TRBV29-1,CSVEGARTSPTTEQFF,TGCAGCGTTGAAGGGGCTCGAACTAGTCCTACAACGGAGCAGTTCTTC